The clone carrying this T cell receptor (beta chain) appeared a few times. These data come from a study of blood T cell repertoires in COVID-19. Study context: Specimens from acute and convalescent COVID-19 originated in the United States, Italy and Spain. The cDNA or gDNA used as material had been derived from T cells, B-cell-depleted T cells, or PBMCs.

This CDR3 spans 16 amino acids. Germline loops: CDR1 SGHAT, CDR2 FQNNGV. Unmatched junction bases numbered 5, after V lost 2 bases and J lost 1 base. In the source study's methods: Researchers report that nucleated cell counts were estimated from reference gene primer amplification. Method: immunoSEQ multiplex PCR; TCRdb's copy keeps in-frame clones and lacks some. D and trimming come from the DNA, and the V and J calls and clone size come from that table. The sample contains hundreds of thousands of clones, 70% to 90% of which appear only once. The chain recombines TRBV11-2 with TRBJ2-5; 9 bases agree with TRBD2. The sequence was collected from a man in his forties or fifties with acute or convalescent COVID-19. The sequenced sample was peripheral blood. The chain's CDR3 is CASSLRASGIQETQYF. CDR3 bases: TGTGCCAGCAGCTTACGGGCTAGCGGGATCCAAGAGACCCAGTACTTC.